This passage covers 9 T cell receptor beta chains from one sample sequenced in a study of T cells in localized non-small cell lung cancer. This table comes from immunoSEQ multiplex PCR, and its TCRdb copy is limited to in-frame clones, with some not included. The sample includes tens of thousands of clones, 90% to 95% seen only once; the top ten take 0.73%. Sequencing was performed on peripheral blood, taken before any cancer treatment. The origin of the receptors is a woman aged 35-75 years with stage I lung adenocarcinoma.

V is TRBV7-9 and J is TRBJ1-5, with 10 nucleotides matching TRBD1. The CDR3 has 15 amino acids. From germline, CDR1 is SEHNR and CDR2 FQNEAQ (reference sequence). V lost 1 base and J lost 4; bases outside the gene matches: 1. CDR3 residues: CASSLGTGGNQPQHF. Here the CDR3 DNA reads TGTGCCAGCAGCTTAGGGACAGGGGGAAATCAGCCCCAGCATTTT.

The chain combines TRBV27 with TRBJ2-1; tentative D call: TRBD2 (6 bases). Trimming stripped 5 bases from V and 0 bases from J, with 20 bases between. CDR1 is MNHEY, CDR2 SMNVEV, per germline (reference sequence). The CDR3 extends over 18 amino acids. CDR3: CASSPRDPGLSSYNEQFF. The CDR3 nucleotides are TGTGCCAGCAGTCCTCGAGATCCGGGACTTAGCTCCTACAATGAGCAGTTCTTC.

This sequence joins TRBV7-9 and TRBJ2-2; D is ambiguous. V shed 6 bases and J shed 0 bases, with 2 bases lying between them. Germline V lookup: CDR1 SEHNR, CDR2 FQNEAQ (reference sequence). This CDR3 has 12 amino acids. CDR3 in amino acids: CASRPNTGELFF. The CDR3 region has the DNA TGTGCCAGCAGACCGAACACCGGGGAGCTGTTTTTT.

The V call is TRBV19, the J call TRBJ1-1; perhaps TRBD1 as D (5 bases). The CDR3 spans 16 residues. V lost 1 base to trimming and J lost 1 base, with 13 bases between them. CDR1 is LNHDA, CDR2 SQIVND, per germline (reference sequence). In nucleotides, the CDR3 is TGTGCCAGTAGTATAGGAGGACACCGAGAGAACACTGAAGCTTTCTTT. This codes for CASSIGGHRENTEAFF.

This clone has just one count. This chain connects TRBV4-3 to TRBJ1-6, with D possibly TRBD1 on 5 matching bases. The germline V gene encodes CDR1 LGHNA and CDR2 YSLEER. This CDR3 comprises 16 residues. The ends were cut back, 4 bases at V and 9 bases at J, with 19 bases in the middle. The CDR3 nucleotides are TGCGCCAGCAGCCGGATCACCCCCGGGGCGGGTTCACCCCTCCACTTT. This sequence encodes CASSRITPGAGSPLHF.

The chain employs TRBV5-4 and TRBJ2-6; D is uncertain. The CDR3 contains 16 residues. Germline V gene sequence: CDR1 SGHNT, CDR2 YYREEE (reference sequence). V lost 5 bases to trimming and J lost 4 bases, with 16 bases between them. In DNA form, the CDR3 reads TGTGCCAGCAGAGATACCGCAATGTCGGGGGCCAACGTCCTGACTTTC. This gives the protein CASRDTAMSGANVLTF. Full variable domain (rest looked up from reference TRBV5-4 and TRBJ2-6): ETGVTQSPTHLIKTRGQQVTLRCSSQSGHNTVSWYQQALGQGPQFIFQYYREEENGRGNFPPRFSGLQFPNYSSELNVNALELDDSALYLCASRDTAMSGANVLTFGAGSRLTVL.

The rearrangement uses TRBV29-1 and TRBJ1-2; 8 bases agree with TRBD1. This CDR3 contains 12 residues. Trimming removed 8 bases from V and 2 bases from J; junction bases left unmatched: 4. CDR1 is SQVTM and CDR2 is ANQGSEA in the germline V gene. The DNA of the CDR3 is TGCAGCACACGGACAGGGAACTATGGCTACACCTTC. This codes for CSTRTGNYGYTF.

The DNA of the CDR3 is TGTGCCAGCAGCTCCGGGGGGGGTACTAATGAAAAACTGTTTTTT. This gives the protein CASSSGGGTNEKLFF. The chain recombines TRBV5-4 with TRBJ1-4, with D perhaps TRBD1 (5 bases). CDR3 size: 15 residues. V gave up 3 bases and J gave up 2 bases, with 11 bases separating them. Germline V lookup: CDR1 SGHNT, CDR2 YYREEE (reference sequence).

The V and J genes are TRBV18 and TRBJ2-7; 8 positions agree with TRBD1. V was pared by 8 bases and J by 3 bases, with 12 bases of the junction left unmatched. The CDR3 length is 15 residues. Germline CDR1 reads KGHSH; CDR2 reads LQKENI. DNA of the CDR3: TGTGCCAGCCTCACGTTGACAGGGGATTACTACGAGCAGTACTTC. Translating gives CASLTLTGDYYEQYF.